The source of this T cell receptor (beta chain) is a study of blood T cell repertoires in COVID-19. Study as a whole: Acute-phase and convalescent COVID-19 samples originated in the United States, Italy and Spain. From T cells, B-cell-depleted T cells, or PBMCs came the material, which was cDNA or gDNA.

The germline V and J ends were trimmed by 0 bases and 0 bases, with 12 bases remaining between them. CDR1 SGHNT and CDR2 YYREEE come from the germline V gene (reference sequence). The CDR3 length is 16 residues. In the source study's methods: Reference gene primer amplification gave estimated nucleated cell counts. Assay: immunoSEQ multiplex PCR; the TCRdb copy retains only in-frame clones and omits some. V and J calls and clone size follow that table, whereas D and trimming were derived from the DNA. The sample has 150,000 or so clones, approximately 78% seen once; the top ten hold roughly 1.8%. The TCR sequence derives from a man aged 80 or over with acute or convalescent COVID-19. The genes are TRBV5-4 and TRBJ1-1; D may be TRBD1 (5 bases). The sequenced sample was peripheral blood. The CDR3 protein is CASSLGSGIMNTEAFF. The DNA for the CDR3 is TGTGCCAGCAGCTTGGGGTCAGGGATCATGAACACTGAAGCTTTCTTT.